The sequence of this T cell receptor (beta chain) was determined in a study of vaccination and CD4 T cells after COVID-19. Study overall: Control cultures, each given a CEFX pool, an HIV-1 Nef pool, or no peptide, were included.

Comment on this clonotype: Antigen: not known.

Broader study findings: Recorded median SARS-CoV-2-reactive clonotype numbers increased from around 20 to 38 without reaching significance.

Regarding treatment: approximately nine-day PBMC culture with coronavirus spike peptide pools or control peptides (ViraFEST assay). Following expansion of antigen-specific T cells with peptide pools, ViraFEST then sequenced TCRs. PCR-confirmed positives ranged from March to December 2020, preceding US Alpha, Beta and Delta variants. The V end lost 7 bases, the J end lost 5 bases, and 8 bases lay between the germline ends. The CDR3 consists of 11 residues. Germline V CDR1 and CDR2: MNHNS, SASEGT. Cultured CD4+ T cell DNA underwent sequencing with the Oncomine TCR Beta short-read assay. TCRdb redid the calling of the PCR reads with MiXCR, one entry per CDR3 protein. The sample carries 4,200 or so distinct CDR3 sequences, roughly 70% recorded once.

J is TRBJ1-2 and V is TRBV6-1; D remains unclear. The sequence was obtained from a human donor who had recovered from COVID-19. Sample: CD4+ T cells from blood, cultured in vitro. The CDR3 sequence: CASTSLYGYTF. Written as DNA, the CDR3 is TGTGCCAGCACTTCCTTATATGGCTACACCTTC.